This TCR beta chain was recovered during a study of T cells in Graves' hyperthyroidism and ophthalmopathy. Study as a whole: Staff took peripheral blood when the initial diagnosis was made, before any treatment began. Findings and caveats of the study: Clonotypes that were expanded in thyroid above 0.001 mostly appeared in blood too.

Exclusion criteria comprised uncontrolled infection, other autoimmune disease, pregnancy or lactation. Amplification yielded TCR beta CDR3 regions, with RNA transcripts as the source. When the TCR CDR3 underwent first-round RT-PCR, the HTBI primer set was used. MiXCR, applied by TCRdb to the multiplex PCR reads, yields one record per CDR3 protein. The table includes 640,000 or so distinct CDR3 sequences, roughly 14% detected once. In this sample, this clonotype turned up a few times. Its specificity is unknown. One end of the junction is discordant with germline, which a read error may explain. Germline CDR1 reads DFQATT; CDR2 reads SNEGSKA (reference sequence). The CDR3 sequence is 14 residues long.

Sequenced sample: blood. This clonotype was sampled from a woman aged 40 to 49 with Graves' ophthalmopathy. The chain uses TRBV20-1 and TRBJ2-2; D gene ambiguous. The CDR3 region has the DNA TGCAGTGCAAGAGCCCGACGAAGCACCGGGGAGCTGTTTTTT. It translates to CSARARRSTGELFF.